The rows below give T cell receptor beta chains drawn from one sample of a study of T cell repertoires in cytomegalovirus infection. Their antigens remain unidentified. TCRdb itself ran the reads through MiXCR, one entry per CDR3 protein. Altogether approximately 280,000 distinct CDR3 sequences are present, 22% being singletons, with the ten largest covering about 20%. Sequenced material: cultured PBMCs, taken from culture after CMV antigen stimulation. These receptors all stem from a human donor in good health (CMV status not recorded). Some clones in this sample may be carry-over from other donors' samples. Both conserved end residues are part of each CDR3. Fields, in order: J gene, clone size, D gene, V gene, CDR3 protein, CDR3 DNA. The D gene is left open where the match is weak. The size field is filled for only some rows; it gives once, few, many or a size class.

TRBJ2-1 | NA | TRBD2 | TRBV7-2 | CASSQRGANEQFF | TGTGCCAGCAGCCAGCGGGGGGCGAATGAGCAGTTCTTC
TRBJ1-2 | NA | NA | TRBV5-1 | CASSLEGLSARGYTF | TGCGCCAGCAGCTTGGAGGGGTTGTCAGCCCGTGGCTACACCTTC
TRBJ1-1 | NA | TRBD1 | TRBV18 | CASSPTKQGGTEAFF | TGTGCCAGCTCACCTACCAAACAGGGGGGCACTGAAGCTTTCTTT
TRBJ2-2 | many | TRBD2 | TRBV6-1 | CASSSPLGLAGSNTGELFF | TGTGCCAGCAGTTCCCCATTGGGACTAGCGGGATCTAACACCGGGGAGCTGTTTTTT
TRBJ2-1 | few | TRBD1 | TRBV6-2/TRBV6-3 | CASSYLGGQGDNEQFF | TGTGCCAGCAGTTACCTGGGGGGACAGGGAGACAATGAGCAGTTCTTC
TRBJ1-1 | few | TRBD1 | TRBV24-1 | CATRDSSNTEAFF | TGTGCCACTAGGGACAGCTCGAACACTGAAGCTTTCTTT
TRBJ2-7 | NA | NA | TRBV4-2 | CASSQEFLVAGQGSSYEQYF | TGTGCCAGCAGCCAAGAATTCCTGGTAGCCGGCCAGGGGAGCTCCTACGAGCAGTACTTC
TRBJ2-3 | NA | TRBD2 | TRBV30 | CAWGSGRGPDTQYF | TGTGCCTGGGGCAGCGGGAGGGGCCCAGATACGCAGTATTTT
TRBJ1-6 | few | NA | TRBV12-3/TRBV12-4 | CASSVSTSQNSPLHF | TGTGCCAGCAGCGTGTCGACATCTCAGAATTCACCCCTCCACTTT
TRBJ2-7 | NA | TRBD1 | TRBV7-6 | CASSHRDRGNYEQYF | TGTGCCAGCAGTCACCGGGACAGGGGGAACTACGAGCAGTACTTC
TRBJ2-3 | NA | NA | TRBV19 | CASSRRLSTDTQYF | TGTGCCAGTAGTCGGAGGTTAAGCACAGATACGCAGTATTTT
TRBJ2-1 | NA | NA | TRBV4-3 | CASSQEISLGPLSYNEQFF | TGCGCCAGCAGCCAAGAAATTTCTTTGGGACCCCTCTCCTACAATGAGCAGTTCTTC
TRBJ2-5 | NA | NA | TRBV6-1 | CASSKVPEETQYF | TGTGCCAGCAGTAAAGTACCTGAGGAGACCCAGTACTTC
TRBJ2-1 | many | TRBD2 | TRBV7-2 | CASSLASGIPNEQFF | TGTGCCAGCAGCTTAGCCAGCGGGATTCCCAATGAGCAGTTCTTC
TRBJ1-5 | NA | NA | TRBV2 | CASSDEQPQHF | TGTGCCAGCAGTGACGAGCAGCCCCAGCATTTT
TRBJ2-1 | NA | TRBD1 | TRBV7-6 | CASSVTGDTSKDEQFF | TGTGCCAGCAGCGTGACAGGGGATACTAGTAAGGATGAGCAGTTCTTC
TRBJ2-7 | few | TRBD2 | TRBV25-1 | CATTGGRVPYEQYF | TGTGCCACGACGGGCGGGAGGGTGCCCTACGAGCAGTACTTC
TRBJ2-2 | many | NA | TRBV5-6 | CASSFGTGNTGELFF | TGTGCCAGCAGCTTCGGGACTGGGAACACCGGGGAGCTGTTTTTT
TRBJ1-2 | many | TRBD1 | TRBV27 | CASSLSTGGAVRYGYTF | TGTGCCAGCAGTTTAAGCACAGGGGGCGCCGTGCGCTATGGCTACACCTTC
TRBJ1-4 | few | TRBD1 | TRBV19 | CASNDRGGEKLFF | TGTGCCAGTAACGACAGGGGAGGTGAAAAACTGTTTTTT
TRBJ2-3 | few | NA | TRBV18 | CASSPKGRDRTDTQYF | TGTGCCAGCTCACCAAAAGGACGAGACCGCACAGATACGCAGTATTTT
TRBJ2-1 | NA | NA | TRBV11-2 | CASSLDFSSESSYNEQFF | TGTGCCAGCAGCTTAGATTTTTCTAGCGAGAGCTCCTACAATGAGCAGTTCTTC
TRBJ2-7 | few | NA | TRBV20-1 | CSASRTDSYEQYF | TGCAGTGCTAGCCGGACAGATAGCTACGAGCAGTACTTC
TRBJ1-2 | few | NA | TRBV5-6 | CASGTLAGIYGYTF | TGTGCCAGCGGAACCCTGGCAGGCATCTATGGCTACACCTTC
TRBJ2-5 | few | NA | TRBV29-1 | CSVEVFQETQYF | TGCAGCGTTGAAGTTTTTCAAGAGACCCAGTACTTC
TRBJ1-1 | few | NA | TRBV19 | CASSANPGGYTEAFF | TGTGCCAGTAGTGCGAACCCCGGGGGGTACACTGAAGCTTTCTTT
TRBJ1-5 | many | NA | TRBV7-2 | CASSFGTPINQPQHF | TGTGCCAGCAGCTTCGGGACACCAATAAATCAGCCCCAGCATTTT
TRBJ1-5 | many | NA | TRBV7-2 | CASRGILNQPQHF | TGTGCCAGCAGAGGGATCTTGAATCAGCCCCAGCATTTT
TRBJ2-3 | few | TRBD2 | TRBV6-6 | CASKTSGRSDTQYF | TGTGCCAGCAAAACTAGCGGGAGATCAGATACGCAGTATTTT
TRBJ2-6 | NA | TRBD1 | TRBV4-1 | CASSQETQGIANVLTF | TGCGCCAGCAGCCAAGAAACACAGGGGATCGCCAACGTCCTGACTTTC
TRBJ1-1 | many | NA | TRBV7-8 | CASSQQGTEAFF | TGTGCCAGCAGCCAGCAGGGCACTGAAGCTTTCTTT
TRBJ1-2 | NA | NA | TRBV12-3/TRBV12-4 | CASSLVPTFSGYTF | TGTGCCAGCAGTTTAGTTCCCACTTTCAGCGGCTACACCTTC
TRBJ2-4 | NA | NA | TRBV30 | CAVEVGIQYF | TGTGCCGTAGAAGTGGGCATTCAGTACTTC
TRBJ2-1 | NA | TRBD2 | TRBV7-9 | CASMREVRNEQFF | TGTGCCAGCATGCGGGAGGTACGCAATGAGCAGTTCTTC
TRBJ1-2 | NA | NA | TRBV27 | CASSLSRGSNYGYTF | TGTGCCAGCAGTTTATCTCGGGGCAGCAACTATGGCTACACCTTC
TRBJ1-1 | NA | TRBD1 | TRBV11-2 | CASSLAQGARFSEAFF | TGTGCCAGCAGCTTGGCGCAGGGGGCTCGATTTTCTGAAGCTTTCTTT
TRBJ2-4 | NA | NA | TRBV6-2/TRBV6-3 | CARGGFDQNIQYF | TGTGCCCGTGGGGGGTTTGACCAAAACATTCAGTACTTC
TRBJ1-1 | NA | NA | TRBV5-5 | CASYRYRSRAFF | TGTGCCAGCTATAGGTACCGGTCGCGGGCTTTCTTT
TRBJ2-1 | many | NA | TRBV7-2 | CASSLVGGNYNEQFF | TGTGCCAGCAGCTTAGTCGGGGGAAACTACAATGAGCAGTTCTTC
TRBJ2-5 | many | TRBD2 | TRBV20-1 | CSARGVSGSDMETQYF | TGCAGTGCTAGAGGGGTTAGCGGGAGTGATATGGAGACCCAGTACTTC
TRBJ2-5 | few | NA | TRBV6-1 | CASRSGMGGEETQYF | TGTGCCAGCAGGTCTGGGATGGGCGGGGAGGAGACCCAGTACTTC
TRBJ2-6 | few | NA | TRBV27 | CASMGSGANVLTF | TGTGCCAGCATGGGGTCTGGGGCCAACGTCCTGACTTTC
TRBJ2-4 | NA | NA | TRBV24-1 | CATSDYSNIQYF | TGTGCCACCAGTGATTATTCAAACATTCAGTACTTC
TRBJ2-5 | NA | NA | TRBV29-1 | CSVGGWTDQETQYF | TGCAGCGTGGGGGGGTGGACAGACCAAGAGACCCAGTACTTC
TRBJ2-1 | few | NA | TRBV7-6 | CASSLSPGFKTGEQFF | TGTGCCAGCAGCTTATCCCCCGGGTTTAAAACGGGTGAGCAGTTCTTC
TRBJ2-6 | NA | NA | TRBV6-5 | CASSYSHTGANVLTF | TGTGCCAGCAGTTACTCCCACACTGGGGCCAACGTCCTGACTTTC
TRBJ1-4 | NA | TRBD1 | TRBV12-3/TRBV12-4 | CASSPTLRGLDEKLFF | TGTGCCAGCAGCCCCACTCTCAGGGGGCTTGATGAAAAACTGTTTTTT
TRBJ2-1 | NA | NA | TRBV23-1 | CASSRCGVELHEQFF | TGCGCCAGCAGTCGATGTGGGGTCGAACTCCATGAGCAGTTCTTC
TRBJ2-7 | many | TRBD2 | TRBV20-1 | CSATSGRAREQYF | TGCAGTGCTACTAGCGGGAGGGCCCGGGAGCAGTACTTC
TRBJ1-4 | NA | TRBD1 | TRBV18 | CASSPDRGAEKLFF | TGTGCCAGCTCCCCCGACAGGGGGGCTGAAAAACTGTTTTTT
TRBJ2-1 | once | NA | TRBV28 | CASWVDNEQFF | TGTGCCAGCTGGGTGGACAATGAGCAGTTCTTC
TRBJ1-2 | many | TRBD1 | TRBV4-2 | CASSGTGTGGWGYTF | TGTGCCAGCAGCGGAACCGGGACAGGGGGTTGGGGCTACACCTTC
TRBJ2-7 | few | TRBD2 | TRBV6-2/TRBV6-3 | CASLGLAGAYEQYF | TGTGCCAGCCTGGGACTAGCGGGGGCCTACGAGCAGTACTTC
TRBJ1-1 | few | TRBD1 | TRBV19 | CASTIAWTGGPLEAFF | TGTGCCAGTACAATTGCGTGGACAGGGGGCCCGCTAGAAGCTTTCTTT
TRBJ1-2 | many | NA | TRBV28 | CASSDNPATFNYGYTF | TGTGCCAGCAGTGATAACCCGGCCACCTTTAACTATGGCTACACCTTC
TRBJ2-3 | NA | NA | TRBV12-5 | CASAAETSTDTQYF | TGTGCTAGTGCTGCGGAAACTAGCACAGATACGCAGTATTTT
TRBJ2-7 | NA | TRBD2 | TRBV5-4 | CASSLGLAGDWDEQYF | TGTGCCAGCAGCTTGGGCCTAGCGGGAGATTGGGACGAGCAGTACTTC
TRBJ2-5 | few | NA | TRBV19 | CASSIVGQQETQYF | TGTGCCAGTAGTATAGTCGGCCAACAAGAGACCCAGTACTTC